This TCR beta chain was profiled in a study of blood T cell repertoires in COVID-19. At the level of the study: The samples span acute and convalescent COVID-19 from the United States, Italy and Spain. Sources were T cells, B-cell-depleted T cells, or PBMCs; the material itself was cDNA or gDNA.

Authors' analysis steps: Estimates of nucleated cell counts were drawn from the amplification of reference gene primers. Sequencing was performed with immunoSEQ multiplex PCR; in TCRdb, only in-frame clones are kept and a portion is missing. The DNA gave D and trimming, while V, J and clone size come from that table. This repertoire shows tens of thousands of clones, 85% to 90% found once; its top ten account for 1.5%. Germline V gene sequence: CDR1 SGHDT, CDR2 YYEEEE. The CDR3 runs to 16 residues. V lost 4 bases to trimming and J lost 4 bases; unmatched junction nucleotides: 9. This receptor was identified in a human donor with active COVID-19. The donor label of this sample is uncertain. Sequencing was carried out using peripheral blood. This sequence joins TRBV5-6 and TRBJ2-2, with TRBD1 identical over 8 bases. As DNA, the CDR3 is TGTGCCAGCAGCACCAGGACAGGGTATTTCACCGGGGAGCTGTTTTTT. Translation: CASSTRTGYFTGELFF. The variable domain in full, with the rest retrieved from reference TRBV5-6 and TRBJ2-2, is DAGVTQSPTHLIKTRGQQVTLRCSPKSGHDTVSWYQQALGQGPQFIFQYYEEEERQRGNFPDRFSGHQFPNYSSELNVNALLLGDSALYLCASSTRTGYFTGELFFGEGSRLTVL.